The clone carrying this T cell receptor beta chain was detected only once. The length of the CDR3 is 14 residues. Trimming took off 4 bases at V and 3 bases at J, with 12 bases between the two ends. Germline CDR1 and CDR2: LGHDT and YNNKEL (reference sequence). Per the study methods: Amplification of reference gene primers was used by the study to estimate nucleated cell counts. Sequencing was performed with immunoSEQ multiplex PCR; in TCRdb, only in-frame clones are kept and a portion is missing. From that table come the V and J calls and clone size; the DNA was used to work out D and trimming. Of approximately 300,000 clones listed, roughly nine tenths were seen once; the top ten hold about 2.2%. This specimen comes from a study of blood T cell repertoires in COVID-19. Looking at the study overall: Acute and convalescent COVID-19 samples came from the United States, Italy and Spain. PBMCs, B-cell-depleted T cells, or T cells were the source of the cDNA or gDNA that made up the material.

The sequenced material came from peripheral blood. This rearrangement joins TRBV3-1 (or the pseudogene TRBV3-2) to TRBJ2-5, with D possibly matching TRBD1 (6 bases). The sequence was collected from a woman aged 45-65 years who had recovered from COVID-19. The CDR3 here is CASSLRRQEETQYF. The CDR3 DNA sequence: TGTGCCAGCAGCCTCAGAAGACAGGAAGAGACCCAGTACTTC.